The sequence of this TCR beta chain was determined in a study of HIV-infected children after antiretroviral therapy interruption. Study-wide results and limits: Naive CD4+ sequences overlapped less between time points once interruption began.

The sample's treatment: PENTA 11 planned treatment interruption arm or continuous ART arm. CDR1 and CDR2 from the germline V gene are MDHEN and SYDVKM. This CDR3 spans 15 amino acids. V was shortened by 6 bases and J by 9 bases, with 22 bases between the two germline ends. This clonotype was counted a few times. Antigen unknown. Unique molecular identifiers were included in an RNA-based 3' RACE TCR library. MiXCR, run by TCRdb on the 3' RACE reads, gives a single entry per CDR3 protein. The sample has approximately 15,000 distinct CDR3 sequences, more than 3% seen once. The TCR comes from a pool of human donors with HIV. Specimen: CD45RO+ CD8+ T cells from PBMCs, pooled from several time points, collected from a donor given antiretroviral therapy, either interrupted or continuous. Subset described: memory CD8+ CD45RO+ CD45RA- T cells. The chain links TRBV28 to TRBJ2-3, with a weak D call TRBD2 (7 bases). The CDR3 region is CASRGGLRTDTTQYF. The CDR3 nucleotides are TGTGCCAGCAGGGGGGGGCTCCGGACGGACACAACGCAGTATTTT. The variable domain in full, completed from reference TRBV28 and TRBJ2-3, reads DVKVTQSSRYLVKRTGEKVFLECVQDMDHENMFWYRQDPGLGLRLIYFSYDVKMKEKGDIPEGYSVSREKKERFSLILESASTNQTSMYLCASRGGLRTDTTQYFGPGTRLTVL.